This T cell receptor beta chain derives from a study of control samples from healthy donors and cancer patients. V was cut by 2 bases and J by 6 bases, with 11 bases left in between. There are 14 residues in the CDR3. Germline V gene lookup returns CDR1 WSHSY and CDR2 SAAADI. Generated by immunoSEQ multiplex PCR, the TCRdb table keeps only in-frame clones and is missing some. The sample gives under 100,000 clones, less than 90% of which show up once; approximately 15% is in the top ten. The V call is TRBV10-2, the J call TRBJ2-1; D is possibly TRBD2 (5 bases). This receptor was taken from an older woman in good health. Sequenced input: blood. CDR3 bases: TGCGCCAGCAGTGAGAGGATTAGCGTCAATGAGCAGTTCTTC. It yields the protein CASSERISVNEQFF.